The sequence of this T cell receptor beta chain was determined in a study of cytomegalovirus exposure and HLA in healthy donors. PCR was performed using 60 Vbeta and 13 Jbeta primers. Original data processing: In a later analysis, 70 million to 80 million unique TCR beta chains included roughly 11 million shared by two or more donors. Only in-frame clones appear in the TCRdb table, and some are missing; sequencing was by immunoSEQ multiplex PCR. The V and J calls and clone size are taken from that table; D and trimming were inferred from the DNA. The sample contains roughly 120,000 clones, 15% of which appear only once. The sample holds a few counts of this clone. Antigen specificity is unknown. With V trimmed by 1 base and J by 3 bases, 12 bases remained unmatched. Germline lookup yields CDR1 SGDLS and CDR2 YYNGEE. There are 17 residues in the CDR3. Study-wide results and caveats: Apart from CMV serostatus, no immune exposure information was available. Sequencing artifact likely explains a cluster of highly shared sequence variants.

The sample was PBMCs. V gene TRBV9 combines with J gene TRBJ1-1; 7 bases are shared with TRBD1. The sequence was collected from a woman in her late teens or twenties in good health and CMV-seronegative. The CDR3 DNA is TGTGCCAGCAGCGTATACAGGGGTCGGGGTGCGCACACTGAAGCTTTCTTT. Protein: CASSVYRGRGAHTEAFF. The full variable domain, its missing parts supplied by reference TRBV9 and TRBJ1-1, is DSGVTQTPKHLITATGQRVTLRCSPRSGDLSVYWYQQSLDQGLQFLIQYYNGEERAKGNILERFSAQQFPDLHSELNLSSLELGDSALYFCASSVYRGRGAHTEAFFGQGTRLTVV.